These 30 T cell receptor beta chains were sequenced from one sample in a study of T cells after yellow fever vaccination. MiXCR, run by TCRdb on the 5' RACE reads, gives a single entry per CDR3 protein. The sample has nearly 550,000 distinct CDR3 sequences, over 15% seen once. This material consisted of PBMCs, taken 15 days after the yellow fever booster vaccination. The source of these receptors is a man under 40 who received the YFV17D yellow fever vaccine.

This clonotype was seen repeatedly, ten times or more. The chain uses TRBV28 and TRBJ2-3; 8 bases are a match to TRBD2. Germline CDR1 is MDHEN and CDR2 is SYDVKM. There are 21 residues in the CDR3. With V trimmed by 3 bases and J by 0 bases, 20 bases remained unmatched. The CDR3 loop reads CASSFPLHNPVSGASTDTQYF. For the CDR3, the DNA is TGTGCCAGCAGTTTCCCACTACACAATCCCGTTAGCGGGGCTAGCACAGATACGCAGTATTTT.

This clonotype was seen a few times. The rearrangement joins TRBV20-1 to TRBJ2-2, with a tentative D call TRBD1 (5 bases). The V end was cut by 2 bases, the J end by 6 bases, with 16 bases between. The CDR3 has 15 amino acids. The germline CDR1 and CDR2 sequences are DFQATT and SNEGSKA (reference sequence). In nucleotides, the CDR3 is TGCAGTGCTAGACCCCCAGGGAATTCCGCCGGGGAGCTGTTTTTT. It specifies CSARPPGNSAGELFF.

This clonotype has only a few counts. This chain uses TRBV24-1 with TRBJ2-3, with D possibly matching TRBD1 (6 bases). This CDR3 comprises 13 residues. Germline values: CDR1 KGHDR, CDR2 SFDVKD. The V gene lost 4 bases and the J gene lost 10 bases, with 14 bases spanning the gap. This chain's CDR3 is CATSDLSRTAQYF. The CDR3 DNA reads as TGTGCCACCAGTGACCTGTCCCGGACAGCGCAGTATTTT.

This clonotype showed up just a few times. The J gene is TRBJ2-3, the V gene TRBV19; 7 bases are shared with TRBD2. V lost 9 bases, J lost 1 base, and 4 bases stayed unmatched. This CDR3 is 13 amino acids long. Germline V gene lookup returns CDR1 LNHDA and CDR2 SQIVND (reference sequence). In DNA, the CDR3 is TGTGCCAGCGGACTAGGAGGCACAGATACGCAGTATTTT. It specifies CASGLGGTDTQYF.

The rearrangement joins TRBV29-1 to TRBJ2-5; TRBD2 is a possible D gene (5 bases). Deletions cut 8 bases from V and 1 base from J, with 14 bases between. Germline lookup yields CDR1 SQVTM and CDR2 ANQGSEA. This CDR3 is 13 amino acids long. As DNA, the CDR3 is TGCAGCATATCCGGGATCTTCCAAGAGACCCAGTACTTC. As protein: CSISGIFQETQYF.

The rearrangement joins TRBV12-3 or TRBV12-4 to TRBJ2-7; D is uncertain. The CDR3 is 11 residues long. V shed 5 bases and J shed 7 bases, with 9 bases lying between them. The CDR3 here is CASSPDWEQYF. The CDR3 DNA reads as TGTGCCAGCAGTCCCGACTGGGAGCAGTACTTC.

V and J are TRBV20-1 and TRBJ1-1; 9 bases match TRBD1. V was clipped by 0 bases and J by 8 bases; unmatched bases: 4. Germline CDR1 is DFQATT and CDR2 is SNEGSKA (reference sequence). The CDR3 extends over 13 amino acids. CDR3 loop: CSARDWGQGEAFF. The CDR3 region has the DNA TGCAGTGCTAGAGACTGGGGACAGGGAGAAGCTTTCTTT.

This clonotype was seen a handful of times. V usage is TRBV5-1 and J usage is TRBJ2-7; D gene unclear. Germline values: CDR1 SGHRS, CDR2 YFSETQ. V dropped 1 base and J dropped 6 bases, with 11 bases sitting between them. CDR3 length: 13 residues. CDR3 in amino acids: CASSLQSVSEQYF. The CDR3 DNA reads TGCGCCAGCAGCTTGCAATCGGTAAGCGAGCAGTACTTC.

The chain is built from TRBV2 and TRBJ2-2; D possibly corresponds to TRBD2 (5 bases). Trimming pared 7 bases from V and 1 base from J, leaving 10 bases between. The V gene's germline CDR1 is SNHLY and CDR2 FYNNEI. The CDR3 contains 14 residues. In DNA form, the CDR3 reads TGTGCCAGCACCCTAGGGAGGAACACCGGGGAGCTGTTTTTT. The encoded protein is CASTLGRNTGELFF.

This clonotype was seen only a few times. V and J are TRBV12-3 or TRBV12-4 and TRBJ2-1; D might be TRBD1 (5 bases). V was cut by 3 bases and J by 6 bases, with 9 bases left in between. The length of the CDR3 is 13 residues. The CDR3 DNA is TGTGCCAGCAGTTTTCACAGGTCCAATGAGCAGTTCTTC. Its translation is CASSFHRSNEQFF.

V and J are TRBV29-1 and TRBJ2-3; 9 bases agree with TRBD1. This CDR3 is built from 15 residues. The V segment lost 6 bases and the J segment 5 bases; nucleotides outside the gene matches: 12. Germline V gene lookup returns CDR1 SQVTM and CDR2 ANQGSEA. This chain's CDR3 is CSVFTGQGRLDTQYF. The CDR3 coding sequence is TGCAGCGTCTTTACCGGACAGGGGCGATTAGATACGCAGTATTTT.

This chain links TRBV18 with TRBJ2-1; maybe TRBD2 (6 bases). CDR1 and CDR2 from the germline V gene are KGHSH and LQKENI. The CDR3 is 14 residues long. Trimming removed 2 bases at V and 7 bases at J, with 12 bases between. DNA of the CDR3: TGTGCCAGCTCACCAAATGGGGCGGGGAATGAGCAGTTCTTC. It specifies CASSPNGAGNEQFF.

The chain couples TRBV20-1 to TRBJ2-7, with D unresolved. V shed 5 bases and J shed 6 bases, with 5 bases lying between them. The CDR3 runs to 9 residues. CDR1 DFQATT and CDR2 SNEGSKA come from the germline V gene (reference sequence). For the CDR3, the DNA is TGCAGTGCTGGACCCGAGCAGTACTTC. It is translated as CSAGPEQYF.

The rearrangement links TRBV10-3 to TRBJ2-2; 9 positions match TRBD1. The V gene end was trimmed by 6 bases and the J gene end by 0 bases; junction bases not matched to a gene: 2. Germline assignment: CDR1 ENHRY and CDR2 SYGVKD. This CDR3 contains 15 residues. The DNA of the CDR3 is TGTGCCATCAGGACAGGGGGTGCGAACACCGGGGAGCTGTTTTTT. Amino acids: CAIRTGGANTGELFF.

This clonotype was recorded a few times. The chain carries TRBV5-1 and TRBJ2-4; no definite D call. V was clipped by 0 bases and J by 1 base, with 5 bases between them. This CDR3 spans 14 amino acids. CDR1 is SGHRS, CDR2 YFSETQ, per germline. CDR3 DNA sequence: TGCGCCAGCAGCTTGGAGGAGGCCAAAAACATTCAGTACTTC. Its translation is CASSLEEAKNIQYF.

V usage is TRBV14 and J usage is TRBJ1-6; D not certain. This CDR3 comprises 15 residues. Trimming shortened V by 4 bases and J by 9 bases, and 16 bases separated the two germline ends. Germline lookup yields CDR1 SGHDN and CDR2 FVKESK. The DNA for the CDR3 is TGTGCCAGCAGCCCCGCCGGGTCTCGGGCTTCACCCCTCCACTTT. The encoded protein is CASSPAGSRASPLHF.

The chain links TRBV7-2 to TRBJ2-7, with D perhaps matching TRBD2 (6 bases). CDR3 length: 14 residues. Trimming took off 3 bases at V and 7 bases at J, with 16 bases between the two ends. Looked up from germline, CDR1 is SGHTA and CDR2 is FQGNSA. The CDR3 region has the DNA TGTGCCAGCAGCTTTGCAGGGTGGCGGGATGAGCAGTACTTC. Residues: CASSFAGWRDEQYF.

The chain is built from TRBV20-1 and TRBJ2-7; tentatively, D is TRBD1 (6 bases). CDR3 size: 14 residues. Trimming left V 0 bases short and J 2 bases short, with 11 bases between. Germline CDR1 DFQATT, CDR2 SNEGSKA (reference sequence). Here the CDR3 reads CSARDLQGAYEQYF. In DNA form, the CDR3 reads TGCAGTGCTAGAGATTTACAGGGAGCCTACGAGCAGTACTTC.

Only a few counts were recorded for this clonotype. The CDR3, as DNA: TGCAGCGTCGCCGTAACTAGCGAGCAGCAGTTCTTC. It codes for CSVAVTSEQQFF. The V and J genes are TRBV29-1 and TRBJ2-1; 7 bases are a match to TRBD2. This CDR3 spans 12 amino acids. Looked up from germline, CDR1 is SQVTM and CDR2 is ANQGSEA. V trimming: 6 bases; J trimming: 11 bases; junction bases outside the gene matches: 10.

The gene calls are TRBV18 and TRBJ1-2; 8 bases align to TRBD1. Germline CDR1 KGHSH, CDR2 LQKENI. After removal of 3 bases from V and 7 bases from J, the junction contained 10 bases not matched to a gene. The CDR3 spans 15 residues. CDR3 coding DNA: TGTGCCAGCTCACCTAACCTGGACAGGGAACTTGGCTACACCTTC. This gives the protein CASSPNLDRELGYTF. Supplemented by reference TRBV18 and TRBJ1-2, the full variable domain reads NAGVMQNPRHLVRRRGQEARLRCSPMKGHSHVYWYRQLPEEGLKFMVYLQKENIIDESGMPKERFSAEFPKEGPSILRIQQVVRGDSAAYFCASSPNLDRELGYTFGSGTRLTVV.

The V and J genes are TRBV20-1 and TRBJ2-3; 7 bases fit TRBD2. CDR3 length: 13 residues. Germline V CDR1 and CDR2: DFQATT, SNEGSKA (reference sequence). Trimming at V came to 5 bases and at J to 3 bases, leaving 5 bases not matched to a gene. The CDR3: CSAHRGGTDTQYF. DNA for the CDR3: TGCAGTGCTCACCGGGGAGGGACAGATACGCAGTATTTT.

This chain links TRBV6-1 with TRBJ2-2, with 9 bases identical to TRBD1. Germline loops: CDR1 MNHNS, CDR2 SASEGT. This CDR3 has 19 residues. The V segment lost 6 bases and the J segment 1 base; nucleotides outside the gene matches: 15. CDR3 DNA: TGTGCCAGCAGGTCGGCCCGGACAGGGGAAGCGGGGAACACCGGGGAGCTGTTTTTT. It specifies CASRSARTGEAGNTGELFF.

The chain employs TRBV7-2 and TRBJ2-7, with D perhaps assigned TRBD1 or TRBD2 (5 bases each). Trimming cost V 5 bases and J 0 bases, with 11 bases left between them. The CDR3 is 14 amino acids. Germline V gene data show CDR1 as SGHTA and CDR2 as FQGNSA. In DNA, the CDR3 is TGTGCCAGCAGCCCTCCGGGACCCTCCTACGAGCAGTACTTC. Translating gives CASSPPGPSYEQYF.

The J gene is TRBJ2-7, the V gene TRBV5-1, with TRBD1 identical over 9 bases. Germline V gene lookup returns CDR1 SGHRS and CDR2 YFSETQ. The CDR3 is made up of 15 amino acids. Trimming cost V 0 bases and J 4 bases; bases outside gene matches: 5. The chain's CDR3 is CASSLDGTGFYEQYF. The DNA for the CDR3 is TGCGCCAGCAGCTTGGATGGGACAGGGTTTTACGAGCAGTACTTC.

This clonotype was found a few times. The chain joins TRBV7-9 to TRBJ2-1, with a weak D call TRBD1 (5 bases). CDR3 length: 16 amino acids. The V gene lost 5 bases and the J gene lost 3 bases, with 17 bases spanning the gap. Germline assignment: CDR1 SEHNR and CDR2 FQNEAQ (reference sequence). This CDR3 reads CASSNPQDRGYNEQFF. CDR3 sequence (DNA): TGTGCCAGCAGCAACCCACAGGATAGGGGCTACAATGAGCAGTTCTTC. Full variable domain (remainder filled in from reference TRBV7-9 and TRBJ2-1): DTGVSQNPRHKITKRGQNVTFRCDPISEHNRLYWYRQTLGQGPEFLTYFQNEAQLEKSRLLSDRFSAERPKGSFSTLEIQRTEQGDSAMYLCASSNPQDRGYNEQFFGPGTRLTVL.

This chain uses TRBV14 with TRBJ2-3, with D uncertain. Deletions cut 0 bases from V and 10 bases from J, with 11 bases between. The CDR3 extends over 13 amino acids. Per germline, CDR1 SGHDN and CDR2 FVKESK. The CDR3 spells CASSQDRGPAQYF. As DNA, the CDR3 is TGTGCCAGCAGCCAAGATCGTGGGCCTGCGCAGTATTTT.

This clonotype was detected only a few times. J is TRBJ2-7 and V is TRBV15; 11 nucleotides align to TRBD2. With V trimmed by 3 bases and J by 4 bases, 2 bases remained unmatched. Germline CDR1 reads LNHNV; CDR2 reads YYDKDF (reference sequence). The CDR3 runs 14 residues. The CDR3 here is CATSRASGRYEQYF. CDR3 in DNA: TGTGCCACCAGCAGGGCTAGCGGGAGGTACGAGCAGTACTTC.

This clonotype was seen a handful of times. The chain has TRBV20-1 and TRBJ1-4; D call uncertain. Per germline, CDR1 DFQATT and CDR2 SNEGSKA (reference sequence). The CDR3 runs 13 residues. Trimming pared 2 bases from V and 6 bases from J, leaving 10 bases between. The CDR3 region is CSARLGRDEKLFF. In DNA form, the CDR3 reads TGCAGTGCTAGATTGGGAAGAGATGAAAAACTGTTTTTT.

The rearrangement joins TRBV14 to TRBJ2-7; the D gene is possibly TRBD1 (6 bases). The CDR3 contains 14 residues. V lost 0 bases to trimming and J lost 12 bases, with 18 bases between them. Germline V gene data show CDR1 as SGHDN and CDR2 as FVKESK. The CDR3 spells CASSQEVPRDKLYF. The CDR3, as DNA: TGTGCCAGCAGCCAAGAAGTTCCCCGGGACAAATTGTACTTC. The complete variable domain, with remaining parts taken from reference TRBV14 and TRBJ2-7, reads EAGVTQFPSHSVIEKGQTVTLRCDPISGHDNLYWYRRVMGKEIKFLLHFVKESKQDESGMPNNRFLAERTGGTYSTLKVQPAELEDSGVYFCASSQEVPRDKLYFGPGTRLTVT.

This sequence joins TRBV20-1 and TRBJ2-3; TRBD2 matches at 7 bases. With V trimmed by 6 bases and J by 4 bases, 7 bases remained unmatched. The CDR3 consists of 13 residues. Germline V gene data show CDR1 as DFQATT and CDR2 as SNEGSKA (reference sequence). CDR3 loop: CSAHAGAPDTQYF. The CDR3 nucleotides read TGCAGTGCACATGCGGGAGCTCCAGATACGCAGTATTTT.